These 23 T cell receptor beta chains were sequenced from one sample in a study of T cell repertoires in cytomegalovirus infection (dated by TCRdb to the late 2010s). TCRdb records Illumina HiSeq 1500 as the sequencer. Clones were called with MiXCR by TCRdb after fastp trimmed the public reads at Q25, and only in-frame beta chains were retained. Under each unique CDR3 protein, matching rows form one entry showing the most common genes and DNA. The sample records 200,000 or so distinct CDR3 sequences, 25% to 30% of which are singletons. Around 29% of the sample belongs to the ten largest clones. Sequencing was carried out using PBMCs. The receptors stem from a human donor in good health (CMV status not recorded). Some clones in this sample may be carry-over from other donors' samples.

V usage is TRBV20-1 and J usage is TRBJ1-2; D not resolved. Trimming cost V 8 bases and J 4 bases, with 20 bases left between them. Germline-derived CDR1 and CDR2 are DFQATT and SNEGSKA (reference sequence). This CDR3 has 14 residues. The CDR3 DNA sequence: TGCAGTCCCAAACTACCGGAGTCACCCTATGGCTACACCTTC. Residues: CSPKLPESPYGYTF.

Note on this clonotype: A clone one base away is much larger, so this may be a read error. V is TRBV7-2 and J is TRBJ1-5, with TRBD1 matching 12 bases. Per germline, CDR1 SGHTA and CDR2 FQGNSA. Unmatched junction bases numbered 6, after V lost 5 bases and J lost 1 base. The CDR3 is 17 amino acids. This CDR3 reads CASSVGQGARSNQPQHF. CDR3 bases: TGTGCCAGCAGCGTGGGACAGGGGGCTCGAAGCAATCAGCCCCAGCATTTT.

This clonotype was found a few times. The chain carries TRBV27 and TRBJ2-1; TRBD2 matches 9 bases. The CDR3 length is 15 residues. Trimming at V came to 5 bases and at J to 8 bases, leaving 10 bases not matched to a gene. The germline V gene has CDR1 MNHEY and CDR2 SMNVEV (reference sequence). The CDR3 loop reads CASSPLAGGKDEQFF. The CDR3 coding sequence is TGTGCCAGCAGTCCGCTCGCGGGGGGGAAGGATGAGCAGTTCTTC.

This clonotype has more than one count but fewer than ten. The rearrangement uses TRBV2 and TRBJ2-5; D not certain. The CDR3 consists of 15 residues. Germline CDR1 reads SNHLY; CDR2 reads FYNNEI. V lost 4 bases to trimming and J lost 5 bases, with 17 bases between them. CDR3 bases: TGTGCCAGCAGTGCCCCGGCCGTAGCAGCCGAGACCCAGTACTTC. This codes for CASSAPAVAAETQYF. The full variable domain, completed using reference TRBV2 and TRBJ2-5, is EPEVTQTPSHQVTQMGQEVILRCVPISNHLYFYWYRQILGQKVEFLVSFYNNEISEKSEIFDDQFSVERPDGSNFTLKIRSTKLEDSAMYFCASSAPAVAAETQYFGPGTRLLVL.

The chain carries TRBV20-1 and TRBJ1-1, with a weak D call TRBD1 (6 bases). Germline V gives CDR1 DFQATT, CDR2 SNEGSKA (reference sequence). V was trimmed by 0 bases and J by 3 bases, leaving 17 bases between them. The CDR3 runs 16 residues. The CDR3, as DNA: TGCAGTGCTAGAGATGTCAGGGGATTGATGGACACTGAAGCTTTCTTT. Protein sequence: CSARDVRGLMDTEAFF.

The rearrangement uses TRBV10-3 and TRBJ2-6, with D unclear. The CDR3 spans 16 residues. The germline V gene encodes CDR1 ENHRY and CDR2 SYGVKD. Deletions cut 3 bases from V and 1 base from J, with 10 bases between. The CDR3 sequence: CAISEYGDSGANVLTF. CDR3 DNA: TGTGCCATCAGTGAATATGGGGATTCTGGGGCCAACGTCCTGACTTTC.

The chain uses TRBV7-4 and TRBJ1-1, with TRBD1 matching over 8 bases. Unmatched junction bases numbered 9, after V lost 5 bases and J lost 4 bases. This CDR3 has 15 residues. CDR1 SGHVT and CDR2 SQSDAQ come from the germline V gene. In nucleotides, the CDR3 is TGTGCCAGCAGCCTACAAACAGGGGGTGGCACTGAAGCTTTCTTT. Its translation: CASSLQTGGGTEAFF. Filled out from reference TRBV7-4 and TRBJ1-1, the complete variable domain reads GAGVSQSPRYKVAKRGRDVALRCDSISGHVTLYWYRQTLGQGSEVLTYSQSDAQRDKSGRPSGRFSAERPERSVSTLKIQRTEQGDSAVYLCASSLQTGGGTEAFFGQGTRLTVV.

This clonotype was recorded many times. This chain connects TRBV5-6 to TRBJ1-1; 10 bases map to TRBD1. Germline CDR1 SGHDT, CDR2 YYEEEE. This CDR3 spans 15 amino acids. V lost 4 bases and J lost 4; bases outside the gene matches: 7. The CDR3 DNA follows: TGTGCCAGCAGCCGTAGGACAGGGGGAGTCACTGAAGCTTTCTTT. It codes for CASSRRTGGVTEAFF.

The chain uses TRBV2 and TRBJ2-5; 7 positions match TRBD1. CDR1 is SNHLY, CDR2 FYNNEI, per germline. The J segment lost 2 bases and the V segment lost 6 bases, leaving 3 bases of the junction unmatched. The CDR3 contains 13 residues. CDR3 coding DNA: TGTGCCAGCAGCGCCAGGGGGCAAGAGACCCAGTACTTC. This encodes CASSARGQETQYF.

The chain recombines TRBV7-9 with TRBJ1-1; D is uncertain. CDR1 SEHNR and CDR2 FQNEAQ come from the germline V gene (reference sequence). This CDR3 has 14 residues. V was trimmed by 1 base and J by 1 base, leaving 7 bases between them. This chain's CDR3 is CASSLGDGNTEAFF. DNA for the CDR3: TGTGCCAGCAGCTTAGGTGACGGGAACACTGAAGCTTTCTTT.

This clonotype was recorded a few times. The chain combines TRBV7-2 with TRBJ1-2; D unclear. V lost 0 bases and J lost 8, with 10 bases in between. Germline lookup yields CDR1 SGHTA and CDR2 FQGNSA. This CDR3 comprises 13 residues. As DNA, the CDR3 is TGTGCCAGCAGCTTAGCAACCCAGGAGGGCTACACCTTC. It translates to CASSLATQEGYTF. The full variable domain, completed using reference TRBV7-2 and TRBJ1-2, is GAGVSQSPSNKVTEKGKDVELRCDPISGHTALYWYRQSLGQGLEFLIYFQGNSAPDKSGLPSDRFSAERTGGSVSTLTIQRTQQEDSAVYLCASSLATQEGYTFGSGTRLTVV.

The V call is TRBV7-3, the J call TRBJ1-2; 7 bases agree with TRBD1. Per germline, CDR1 SGHTA and CDR2 FQGTGA. Germline trimming cut 4 bases from V and 7 bases from J; bases unmatched to any gene: 12. There are 15 residues in the CDR3. The CDR3 sequence: CASSSGGGTAFGYTF. The CDR3 DNA is TGTGCCAGCAGCTCCGGAGGGGGGACAGCGTTTGGCTACACCTTC.

This clonotype was counted ten times or more. The chain recombines TRBV7-2 with TRBJ1-4, with D hard to call. The V end lost 4 bases, the J end lost 12 bases, and 12 bases lay between the germline ends. Germline V gene data show CDR1 as SGHTA and CDR2 as FQGNSA. This CDR3 region has 12 residues. The CDR3 bases are TGTGCCAGCAGCTCTGGGATCCAGGAACTGTTTTTT. Amino acids: CASSSGIQELFF.

The chain has TRBV11-2 and TRBJ1-6; maybe TRBD1 (6 bases). Germline V lookup: CDR1 SGHAT, CDR2 FQNNGV. This CDR3 comprises 17 residues. The V and J ends lost 6 bases and 0 bases respectively, with 15 bases between them. CDR3 DNA sequence: TGTGCCAGCAGTTGGAGGACAGAGAGCTCCTATAATTCACCCCTCCACTTT. Its protein is CASSWRTESSYNSPLHF.

CDR3 in amino acids: CASRLGRNNYGYTF. CDR3 bases: TGTGCCAGCAGACTGGGACGGAATAACTATGGCTACACCTTC. This sequence joins TRBV6-2 or TRBV6-3 and TRBJ1-2, with TRBD1 as a possible D gene (5 bases). Germline lookup yields CDR1 MNHEY and CDR2 SVGEGT. Trimming removed 6 bases from V and 1 base from J, with 12 bases in between. The CDR3 consists of 14 residues.

V gene TRBV5-1 combines with J gene TRBJ2-3, with TRBD2 as a possible D gene (6 bases). The V end lost 4 bases, the J end lost 2 bases, and 14 bases lay between the germline ends. Germline values: CDR1 SGHRS, CDR2 YFSETQ. This CDR3 spans 15 amino acids. The CDR3: CASSPGLSNTDTQYF. Written as DNA, the CDR3 is TGCGCCAGCAGCCCCGGACTATCCAACACAGATACGCAGTATTTT.

This clonotype has a handful of counts. CDR3 DNA sequence: TGTGCCAGCAGTCAAACAACCTCAGGGACCGCCACCGGTGGCTACACCTTC. This gives the protein CASSQTTSGTATGGYTF. This sequence joins TRBV25-1 and TRBJ1-2, with D possibly TRBD1 on 5 matching bases. The CDR3 is made up of 17 amino acids. V was trimmed by 5 bases and J by 7 bases, leaving 26 bases between them. Germline V gives CDR1 MGHDK, CDR2 SYGVNS.

In its sample, this clonotype was seen a few times. V gene TRBV6-4 combines with J gene TRBJ2-1; 10 nucleotides agree with TRBD2. The CDR3 loop spans 14 amino acids. Per germline, CDR1 MRHNA and CDR2 SNTAGT. The ends lost 0 bases at V and 7 bases at J; junction bases unmatched: 0. The CDR3 DNA sequence: TGTGCCAGCAGTGACTCTAGCGGGGGGAATGAGCAGTTCTTC. Translation: CASSDSSGGNEQFF.

This clonotype occurred once. This chain connects TRBV19 to TRBJ1-1; a possible D gene is TRBD1 (6 bases). Germline V lookup: CDR1 LNHDA, CDR2 SQIVND (reference sequence). The CDR3 contains 13 residues. Trimming shortened V by 3 bases and J by 5 bases, and 10 bases separated the two germline ends. The CDR3 coding sequence is TGTGCCAGTAGTATCGACAGGAGGACTGAAGCTTTCTTT. Translation gives CASSIDRRTEAFF.

The genes are TRBV5-1 and TRBJ1-6; perhaps TRBD1 as D (5 bases). Germline V gene data show CDR1 as SGHRS and CDR2 as YFSETQ. V was pared by 0 bases and J by 4 bases, with 14 bases between. The CDR3 runs 17 residues. In DNA, the CDR3 is TGCGCCAGCAGCTTGGGGGCCGGGACTCAGTATAATTCACCCCTCCACTTT. Encoded protein: CASSLGAGTQYNSPLHF. Full variable domain (remainder filled in from reference TRBV5-1 and TRBJ1-6): KAGVTQTPRYLIKTRGQQVTLSCSPISGHRSVSWYQQTPGQGLQFLFEYFSETQRNKGNFPGRFSGRQFSNSRSEMNVSTLELGDSALYLCASSLGAGTQYNSPLHFGNGTRLTVT.

This clonotype appeared a few times. This sequence joins TRBV7-6 and TRBJ1-3, with D possibly being TRBD1 (5 bases). The germline V and J ends were trimmed by 2 bases and 6 bases, with 11 bases remaining between them. There are 14 residues in the CDR3. In germline, CDR1 is SGHVS, CDR2 FNYEAQ. The CDR3 DNA follows: TGTGCCAGCAGCTTAAGTCAGGGTGTAAACACCATATATTTT. Its protein product is CASSLSQGVNTIYF. Variable domain in full (rest from reference TRBV7-6 and TRBJ1-3): GAGVSQSPRYKVTKRGQDVALRCDPISGHVSLYWYRQALGQGPEFLTYFNYEAQQDKSGLPNDRFSAERPEGSISTLTIQRTEQRDSAMYRCASSLSQGVNTIYFGEGSWLTVV.

The J gene is TRBJ1-5, the V gene TRBV19, with TRBD1 matching 10 bases. Germline V CDR1 and CDR2: LNHDA, SQIVND (reference sequence). V dropped 5 bases and J dropped 4; count of bases not matched to a gene: 2. CDR3 size: 14 residues. Written as DNA, the CDR3 is TGTGCCAGTAGTGAGGGACAGGGGAATCAGCCCCAGCATTTT. Translated, it gives CASSEGQGNQPQHF.

Written as DNA, the CDR3 is TGTGCCAGCAGTGCCACGAGGTACTACGAGCAGTACTTC. This gives the protein CASSATRYYEQYF. The gene calls are TRBV6-5 and TRBJ2-7; D is ambiguous. The V end lost 5 bases, the J end lost 3 bases, and 11 bases lay between the germline ends. Germline CDR1 is MNHEY and CDR2 is SVGAGI. The CDR3 runs to 13 residues.